This TCR beta chain was sequenced for a study of identifying expanded T cells in peripheral blood. Whole-study results and caveats: Clone count variance between approximately two-week samples rose with total template count.

Worth noting for this clone: The antigen is not known.

TCRdb keeps only in-frame clones here, not all; method: immunoSEQ multiplex PCR. Seen here are some 77,000 clones, around nine tenths observed once, and the top ten hold 19%. The receptor was isolated from a person between 18 and 70 years old in good health. Sequences were obtained from blood.

CDR3 coding DNA: TGTGCCAGCAGCTTGATCGGAGCAAATTCCTACGAGCAGTACTTC. This gives the protein CASSLIGANSYEQYF. The chain employs TRBV7-2 and TRBJ2-7; no reliable D call. Germline values: CDR1 SGHTA, CDR2 FQGNSA. The V gene lost 3 bases and the J gene lost 1 base, with 13 bases spanning the gap. CDR3 length equals 15 residues.